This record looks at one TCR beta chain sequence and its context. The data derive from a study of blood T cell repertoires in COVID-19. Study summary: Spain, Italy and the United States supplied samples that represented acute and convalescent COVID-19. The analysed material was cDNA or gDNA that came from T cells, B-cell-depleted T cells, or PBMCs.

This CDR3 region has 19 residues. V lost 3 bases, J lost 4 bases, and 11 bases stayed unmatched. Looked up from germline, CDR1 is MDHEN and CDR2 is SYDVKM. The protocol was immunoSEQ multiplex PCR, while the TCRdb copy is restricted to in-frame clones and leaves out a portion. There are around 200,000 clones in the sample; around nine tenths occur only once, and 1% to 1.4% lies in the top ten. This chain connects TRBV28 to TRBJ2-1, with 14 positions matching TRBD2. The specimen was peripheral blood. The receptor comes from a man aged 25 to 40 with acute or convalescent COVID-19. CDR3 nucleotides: TGTGCCAGCAGTTTCCTGGGGACTAGCGGGGGCTCAAGGTACAATGAGCAGTTCTTC. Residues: CASSFLGTSGGSRYNEQFF.